The T cell receptor (beta chain) under discussion was sequenced for a study of blood T cell repertoires in COVID-19. Overall study context: The samples span acute and convalescent COVID-19 from the United States, Italy and Spain. The analysed material was cDNA or gDNA that came from T cells, B-cell-depleted T cells, or PBMCs.

How the authors handled the data: Reference gene primer amplification gave estimated nucleated cell counts. Libraries were prepared by immunoSEQ multiplex PCR; TCRdb keeps only in-frame clonotypes and omits some of them. D and trimming come from the DNA, and the V and J calls and clone size come from that table. The sample lists about 76,000 clones, more than 75% occurring once. The CDR3 spans 16 residues. V trimming: 5 bases; J trimming: 4 bases; junction bases outside the gene matches: 11. Germline CDR1 and CDR2: SGHNT and YYREEE (reference sequence). Sequenced material: peripheral blood. The TCR comes from a human donor in a cohort sampled during active COVID-19. The J gene is TRBJ2-1, the V gene TRBV5-4; 8 bases map to TRBD2. Here the CDR3 DNA reads TGTGCCAGCAGTTCCCCGCCGGGACTAGGGTACAATGAGCAGTTCTTC. It specifies CASSSPPGLGYNEQFF.